What follows are 28 T cell receptor beta chains derived from one specimen sequenced in a study of blood T cells in healthy people across ages. The authors ran a second PCR of about 7 to 12 cycles using a sample-barcoded 5' primer and a J-beta primer mix. TCRdb analysed the 5' RACE reads with MiXCR anew, one entry per CDR3 protein. The sample holds over 500,000 distinct CDR3 sequences, over 40% seen once. The sequenced material came from blood. The origin of the receptors is a woman of 80 years or more in good health.

The chain links TRBV19 to TRBJ1-1; D is possibly TRBD1 (5 bases). Trimming pared 0 bases from V and 5 bases from J, leaving 25 bases between. Germline CDR1 and CDR2: LNHDA and SQIVND (reference sequence). This CDR3 comprises 19 residues. The CDR3 reads CASSIDRIGDLGGRTEAFF. The CDR3 DNA reads as TGTGCCAGTAGTATAGATCGAATCGGGGATTTGGGGGGAAGGACTGAAGCTTTCTTT.

This clonotype was counted between two and nine times. The chain joins TRBV29-1 to TRBJ2-1; TRBD1 might be the D (6 bases). The J call is in doubt because the DNA end fits TRBJ2-7 better. The CDR3 sequence is 14 residues long. Germline V gene data show CDR1 as SQVTM and CDR2 as ANQGSEA. CDR3 sequence reads: CSVVPMAGANEQYF. CDR3 sequence (DNA): TGCAGCGTTGTCCCCATGGCAGGGGCAAATGAGCAGTACTTC.

This sequence joins TRBV14 and TRBJ2-4; D unresolved. V lost 0 bases and J 9 bases, leaving 15 bases between the germline ends. Per germline, CDR1 SGHDN and CDR2 FVKESK. The CDR3 is made up of 15 amino acids. CDR3 DNA: TGTGCCAGCAGCCAAGATGCGAGGATTCCAATCATTCAGTACTTC. Protein product: CASSQDARIPIIQYF.

This clonotype was seen many times. The rearrangement uses TRBV6-6 and TRBJ1-1; TRBD1 matches at 8 bases. The CDR3 has 14 residues. V lost 6 bases, J lost 10 bases, and 13 bases stayed unmatched. Per the germline V gene, CDR1 is MNHNY and CDR2 is SVGAGI (reference sequence). The CDR3 sequence is CASSPTRQGRAAFF. In nucleotides, the CDR3 is TGTGCCAGCAGCCCCACCCGACAGGGGCGGGCAGCTTTCTTT.

This chain joins TRBV29-1 and TRBJ1-1; unclear D gene. CDR3 length equals 13 residues. V was shortened by 3 bases and J by 1 base, with 9 bases between the two germline ends. The germline V gene has CDR1 SQVTM and CDR2 ANQGSEA. The CDR3 bases are TGCAGCGTTGATCCCTCGAGGAACACTGAAGCTTTCTTT. Translation: CSVDPSRNTEAFF.

Turning to this clonotype: Since a much larger clone is just one base distant, this may be a read error. The chain is built from TRBV9 and TRBJ1-6; 9 bases fit TRBD1. Germline V gives CDR1 SGDLS, CDR2 YYNGEE. The CDR3 contains 15 residues. In DNA form, the CDR3 reads TGTGCCAGCAGCCCCCCGGGACAGGGTAGTTCATCCCTCCACTTT. Protein product: CASSPPGQGSSSLHF.

This clonotype was observed many times. This chain uses TRBV27 with TRBJ2-1, with a possible D match to TRBD2 (6 bases). The germline gives CDR1 MNHEY, CDR2 SMNVEV (reference sequence). Trimming took off 3 bases at V and 2 bases at J, with 8 bases between the two ends. The CDR3 runs to 14 residues. CDR3 protein: CASSFWGAYNEQFF. CDR3 sequence (DNA): TGTGCCAGCAGTTTCTGGGGGGCCTACAATGAGCAGTTCTTC.

This clonotype was counted ten times or more. This sequence joins TRBV20-1 and TRBJ2-4; D is ambiguous. From germline, CDR1 is DFQATT and CDR2 SNEGSKA (reference sequence). Deletions cut 5 bases from V and 9 bases from J, with 14 bases between. This CDR3 has 12 residues. The CDR3 loop reads CSASQDVGIQYF. CDR3 bases: TGCAGTGCTTCCCAGGACGTCGGCATTCAGTACTTC.

The rearrangement joins TRBV7-3 to TRBJ2-1; 9 bases are shared with TRBD1. TRBJ2-7 explains the end of the DNA better; the J call may be wrong. Germline CDR1 and CDR2: SGHTA and FQGTGA. This CDR3 has 16 amino acids. The CDR3 coding sequence is TGTGCCAGCAGTCAATACCCGGGACAGGGCCTAAATGAGCAGTACTTC. Amino acids: CASSQYPGQGLNEQYF.

This clonotype has a count of ten or more. CDR3 bases: TGCAGTGCTCATCTCGGACAGGGGGTATATGGCTACACCTTC. This sequence encodes CSAHLGQGVYGYTF. V is TRBV20-1 and J is TRBJ1-2, with 10 bases fitting TRBD1. Looked up from germline, CDR1 is DFQATT and CDR2 is SNEGSKA (reference sequence). This CDR3 has 14 residues. V lost 5 bases and J lost 5; bases outside the gene matches: 8.

This chain links TRBV15 with TRBJ2-3; weak D call: TRBD1 (6 bases). The CDR3 runs 15 residues. Germline loops: CDR1 LNHNV, CDR2 YYDKDF (reference sequence). Trimming took off 0 bases at V and 6 bases at J, with 13 bases between the two ends. The CDR3 loop is CATSRDRPTGDTQYF. The CDR3 DNA reads as TGTGCCACCAGCAGAGATCGGCCAACAGGGGATACGCAGTATTTT.

V is TRBV6-6 and J is TRBJ2-1; 8 bases match TRBD2. From germline, CDR1 is MNHNY and CDR2 SVGAGI (reference sequence). The CDR3 runs 17 residues. V was clipped by 0 bases and J by 3 bases; unmatched bases: 7. This chain's CDR3 is CASSYSGARGVYNEQFF. The CDR3 DNA follows: TGTGCCAGCAGTTACTCGGGGGCGCGGGGGGTCTACAATGAGCAGTTCTTC.

This chain joins TRBV3-1 and TRBJ2-2; unclear D gene. Germline values: CDR1 LGHDT, CDR2 YNNKEL (reference sequence). Trimming took 4 bases from V and 4 from J, leaving 10 bases between them. CDR3 size: 14 residues. The CDR3: CASSPSPSTGELFF. Written as DNA, the CDR3 is TGTGCCAGCAGCCCAAGCCCCAGCACCGGGGAGCTGTTTTTT.

The genes are TRBV20-1 and TRBJ1-2, with D perhaps TRBD1 (5 bases). The CDR3 covers 14 residues. Trimming stripped 6 bases from V and 6 bases from J, with 20 bases between. Germline-derived CDR1 and CDR2 are DFQATT and SNEGSKA (reference sequence). This CDR3 is CSAPVTAKGDGYTF. DNA for the CDR3: TGCAGTGCCCCGGTGACAGCAAAGGGAGATGGCTACACCTTC.

This clonotype was found a few times. The chain links TRBV6-1 to TRBJ2-5; a weak D match, TRBD2 (5 bases). The CDR3 contains 13 residues. The germline CDR1 and CDR2 sequences are MNHNS and SASEGT. V lost 7 bases, J lost 7 bases, and 16 bases lay in between. The CDR3 DNA follows: TGTGCCAGCATGTGTTCGGGAATGGGGACCCAGTACTTC. It yields the protein CASMCSGMGTQYF.

About this clonotype itself: Germline and junction disagree at one end, which may indicate a read error. The V and J genes are TRBV6-5 and TRBJ2-3, with 7 bases that match TRBD1. The V gene's germline CDR1 is MNHEY and CDR2 SVGAGI. This CDR3 region has 15 residues. The CDR3 region is CVSSLGTASTDTQYF. The DNA for the CDR3 is TGTGTCAGCAGTCTCGGGACAGCTAGCACAGATACGCAGTATTTT.

The V and J genes are TRBV4-2 and TRBJ2-7; D may be TRBD2 (7 bases). The CDR3 is made up of 15 amino acids. The V end was cut by 2 bases, the J end by 5 bases, with 16 bases between. The germline V gene encodes CDR1 LGHNA and CDR2 YNFKEQ. This chain's CDR3 is CASSQNGGPFDEQYF. In nucleotides, the CDR3 is TGTGCCAGCAGCCAAAACGGGGGGCCTTTTGACGAGCAGTACTTC.

This clonotype appeared a single time. V usage is TRBV11-2 and J usage is TRBJ2-1, with D perhaps given as TRBD1 or TRBD2 (5 bases each). The V end was cut by 0 bases, the J end by 2 bases, with 14 bases between. CDR1 and CDR2 from the germline V gene are SGHAT and FQNNGV. This CDR3 is 17 amino acids long. The CDR3 region has the DNA TGTGCCAGCAGCTTAGATCGAGCAGGGAGAACCTACAATGAGCAGTTCTTC. This sequence encodes CASSLDRAGRTYNEQFF.

The rearrangement uses TRBV18 and TRBJ1-2, with unresolved D. Germline lookup yields CDR1 KGHSH and CDR2 LQKENI. There are 14 residues in the CDR3. Deletions cut 2 bases from V and 4 bases from J, with 11 bases between. This CDR3 is CASSPGGWGYGYTF. CDR3 nucleotide sequence: TGTGCCAGCTCACCAGGAGGGTGGGGCTATGGCTACACCTTC.

There are many counts of this clonotype. V usage is TRBV30 and J usage is TRBJ2-5; D not resolved. Germline V gene lookup returns CDR1 GTSNPN and CDR2 SVGIG (reference sequence). The V gene lost 7 bases and the J gene lost 1 base, with 13 bases spanning the gap. There are 13 residues in the CDR3. The CDR3 coding sequence is TGTGCCTTCGAGAGGCGCATCCAAGAGACCCAGTACTTC. It codes for CAFERRIQETQYF.

V gene TRBV5-1 combines with J gene TRBJ2-3, with D perhaps TRBD1 or TRBD2 (5 bases each). The CDR3 runs 17 residues. Trimming shortened V by 0 bases and J by 3 bases, and 17 bases separated the two germline ends. Germline V lookup: CDR1 SGHRS, CDR2 YFSETQ. The CDR3: CASSLANGGPKTDTQYF. CDR3 in DNA: TGCGCCAGCAGCTTGGCCAATGGGGGTCCGAAGACAGATACGCAGTATTTT. The full variable domain, its missing parts supplied by reference TRBV5-1 and TRBJ2-3, is KAGVTQTPRYLIKTRGQQVTLSCSPISGHRSVSWYQQTPGQGLQFLFEYFSETQRNKGNFPGRFSGRQFSNSRSEMNVSTLELGDSALYLCASSLANGGPKTDTQYFGPGTRLTVL.

The chain joins TRBV3-1 to TRBJ2-2; TRBD2 is a possible D gene (5 bases). Trimming took off 3 bases at V and 13 bases at J, with 18 bases between the two ends. The CDR3 consists of 14 residues. Germline V gene lookup returns CDR1 LGHDT and CDR2 YNNKEL (reference sequence). The CDR3 DNA reads TGTGCCAGCAGCCACCGCTCCGGGATCGGAAGGCTGTTTTTT. It translates to CASSHRSGIGRLFF.

The V gene is TRBV2, the J gene TRBJ2-5; D may be TRBD2 (6 bases). Trimming shortened V by 6 bases and J by 11 bases, and 37 bases separated the two germline ends. The CDR3 runs 19 residues. From germline, CDR1 is SNHLY and CDR2 FYNNEI. Here the CDR3 reads CASRKSVADPERRNNEQYF. As DNA, the CDR3 is TGTGCCAGCAGGAAATCCGTAGCGGACCCTGAGAGAAGGAACAATGAGCAGTACTTC.

This clonotype was seen at least ten times. The chain joins TRBV6-1 to TRBJ2-7; 11 nucleotides line up with TRBD2. CDR1 MNHNS and CDR2 SASEGT come from the germline V gene. The CDR3 totals 15 residues. V lost 7 bases and J lost 7; bases outside the gene matches: 12. The CDR3 is CASKISGGAFIEQYF. CDR3 nucleotide sequence: TGTGCCAGCAAAATTAGCGGGGGGGCCTTTATTGAGCAGTACTTC.

This clonotype was found a few times. The chain has TRBV29-1 and TRBJ2-4; D is unclear. V lost 4 bases and J lost 7, with 17 bases in between. This CDR3 has 14 residues. Germline CDR1 SQVTM, CDR2 ANQGSEA. In DNA form, the CDR3 reads TGCAGCGTTGCGGCGGACGCCCCCTTGAACATTCAGTACTTC. This encodes CSVAADAPLNIQYF.

For this clonotype: This may come from a read error, since a much larger clone is one base off. V and J are TRBV6-5 and TRBJ2-5; no reliable D call. The ends were cut back, 5 bases at V and 4 bases at J, with 11 bases in the middle. In germline, CDR1 is MNHEY, CDR2 SVGAGI. The CDR3 spans 13 residues. CDR3 protein: CASSDSSGETQYF. In DNA, the CDR3 is TGTGCCAGCAGTGATAGTAGTGGAGAGACCCAGTACTTC.

This clonotype was recorded at least ten times. The rearrangement uses TRBV5-1 and TRBJ2-3; D unresolved. V shed 0 bases and J shed 1 base, with 9 bases lying between them. This CDR3 spans 15 amino acids. CDR1 is SGHRS and CDR2 is YFSETQ in the germline V gene. This chain's CDR3 is CASSLVDSRTDTQYF. For the CDR3, the DNA is TGCGCCAGCAGCTTGGTTGACTCTCGCACAGATACGCAGTATTTT.

This clonotype was counted once. The chain couples TRBV20-1 to TRBJ1-5; TRBD1 might be the D (5 bases). The CDR3 is 14 amino acids. V was pared by 1 base and J by 1 base, with 8 bases between. Germline CDR1 reads DFQATT; CDR2 reads SNEGSKA (reference sequence). Here the CDR3 reads CSARGGDSNQPQHF. Written as DNA, the CDR3 is TGCAGTGCTAGAGGGGGGGACAGCAATCAGCCCCAGCATTTT.